The clone carrying this TCR beta chain was detected a few times. Its matching antigen is unknown. The junction differs from germline at one of its ends, possibly a read error. The sample comes from a study of blood T cells in healthy people across ages. General study findings and limits: Using unsorted PBMCs precluded a conclusive naive versus antigen-experienced comparison.

This CDR3 contains 15 residues. Per the germline V gene, CDR1 is MNHEY and CDR2 is SVGAGI. With a J-beta primer mix and a sample-barcoded 5' primer, a second PCR ran 7 to 11 cycles. TCRdb reprocessed the 5' RACE reads with MiXCR, giving one entry per CDR3 protein. The sample has some 760,000 distinct CDR3 sequences, 25% seen once. The data also belong to a second study, concerning T cells of mothers and their children.

This chain connects TRBV6-5 to TRBJ2-5; D is uncertain. The source is a boy between 10 and 17 years old in good health. Sequencing was done on a sample of blood. The CDR3 DNA sequence: TGCGCCAGCAGTTACCTAGGTTTTGGCAAAGAGACCCAGTACTTC. It encodes CASSYLGFGKETQYF.